This T cell receptor beta chain was sequenced during a study of metastatic and nonmetastatic thyroid tumors. Whole-study context: For malignant and benign thyroid patients, tumor or nodule tissue and blood were the sources whose repertoires were compared. Study-level findings and limits: When malignant thyroid tumors were compared with benign nodules, TCR beta diversity was reportedly significantly higher in the malignant tumors. This held in both blood and tumor samples.

This CDR3 region has 15 residues. With 6 bases removed from V and 0 bases from J, the gap between germline ends came to 14 bases. Germline V gene lookup returns CDR1 MNHNS and CDR2 SASEGT. All patients reached thyroid surgery having received no treatment beforehand. As processed by the authors: Researchers built a distant-metastasis classifier for papillary thyroid cancer that drew on CDR3 differences across clinicopathological groups. Through MiXCR, TCRdb re-clonotyped the PCR reads. The V and J calls and clone size come from TCRdb's table, not from the authors' own analysis. The table has tens of thousands of clones, about 24% seen once. There are a few counts of this clone. What it binds is unknown.

This receptor was obtained from a female donor with papillary thyroid cancer or a benign thyroid nodule (not recorded which). Some clones in this sample may be carry-over from other donors' samples. Source material: blood. This sequence joins TRBV6-1 and TRBJ1-1; D perhaps matches TRBD1 (5 bases). This chain's CDR3 is CASSPHGTVNTEAFF. For the CDR3, the DNA is TGTGCCAGCAGCCCCCACGGGACGGTGAACACTGAAGCTTTCTTT.